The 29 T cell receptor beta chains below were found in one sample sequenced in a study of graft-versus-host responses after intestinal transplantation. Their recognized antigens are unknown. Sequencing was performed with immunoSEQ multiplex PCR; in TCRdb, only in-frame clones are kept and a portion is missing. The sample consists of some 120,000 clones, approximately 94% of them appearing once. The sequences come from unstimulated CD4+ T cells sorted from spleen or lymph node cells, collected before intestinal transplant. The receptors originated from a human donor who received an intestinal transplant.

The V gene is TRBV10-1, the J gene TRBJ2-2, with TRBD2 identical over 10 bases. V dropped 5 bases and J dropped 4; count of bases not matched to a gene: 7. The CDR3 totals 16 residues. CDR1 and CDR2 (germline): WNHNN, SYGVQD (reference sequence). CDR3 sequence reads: CASSSTIAGGTGELFF. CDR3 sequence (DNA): TGCGCCAGCAGTTCGACAATAGCGGGGGGCACCGGGGAGCTGTTTTTT.

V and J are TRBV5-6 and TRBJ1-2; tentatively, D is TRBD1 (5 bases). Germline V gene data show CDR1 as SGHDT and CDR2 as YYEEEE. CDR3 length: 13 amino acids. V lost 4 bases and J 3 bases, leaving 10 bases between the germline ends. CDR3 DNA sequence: TGTGCCAGCAGCCTAGGGACGGACTATGGCTACACCTTC. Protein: CASSLGTDYGYTF.

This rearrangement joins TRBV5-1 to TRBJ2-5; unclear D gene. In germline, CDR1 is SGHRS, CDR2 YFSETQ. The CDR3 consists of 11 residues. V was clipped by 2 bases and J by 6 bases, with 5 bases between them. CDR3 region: CASSFLKTQYF. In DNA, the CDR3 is TGCGCCAGCAGCTTTTTAAAGACCCAGTACTTC.

The CDR3 region has the DNA TGCAGCGCCACCCCTCCGGGACTTGGGGAGACCCAGTACTTC. Its protein product is CSATPPGLGETQYF. The chain combines TRBV29-1 with TRBJ2-5; TRBD2 is a possible D gene (6 bases). Trimming took 7 bases from V and 5 from J, leaving 20 bases between them. The CDR3 spans 14 residues. CDR1 and CDR2 from the germline V gene are SQVTM and ANQGSEA.

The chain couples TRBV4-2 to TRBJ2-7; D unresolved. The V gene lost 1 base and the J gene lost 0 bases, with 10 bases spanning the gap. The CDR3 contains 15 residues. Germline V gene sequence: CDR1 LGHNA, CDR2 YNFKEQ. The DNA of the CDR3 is TGTGCCAGCAGCCAAGGAGTCGGGCACTCCTACGAGCAGTACTTC. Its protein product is CASSQGVGHSYEQYF.

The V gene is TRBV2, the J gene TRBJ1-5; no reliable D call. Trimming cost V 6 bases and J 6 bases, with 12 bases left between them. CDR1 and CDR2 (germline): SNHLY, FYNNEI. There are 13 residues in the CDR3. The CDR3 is CASSPEKVQPQHF. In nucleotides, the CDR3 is TGTGCCAGCAGCCCCGAGAAGGTTCAGCCCCAGCATTTT.

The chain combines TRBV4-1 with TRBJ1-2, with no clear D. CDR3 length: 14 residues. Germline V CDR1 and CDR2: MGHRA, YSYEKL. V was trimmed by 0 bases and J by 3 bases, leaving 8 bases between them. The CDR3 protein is CASSQDQAYYGYTF. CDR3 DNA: TGCGCCAGCAGCCAAGACCAGGCGTACTATGGCTACACCTTC.

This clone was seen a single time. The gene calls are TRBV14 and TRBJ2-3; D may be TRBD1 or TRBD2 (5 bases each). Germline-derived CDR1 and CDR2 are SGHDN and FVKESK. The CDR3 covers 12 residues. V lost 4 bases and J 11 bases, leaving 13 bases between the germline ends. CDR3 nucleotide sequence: TGTGCCAGCAGCCCGGGACGGGCTAAGCAGTATTTT. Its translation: CASSPGRAKQYF.

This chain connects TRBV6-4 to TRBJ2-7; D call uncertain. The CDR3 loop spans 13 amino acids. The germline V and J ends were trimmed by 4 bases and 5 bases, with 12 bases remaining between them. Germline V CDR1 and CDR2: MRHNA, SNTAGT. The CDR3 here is CASSATMGNEQYF. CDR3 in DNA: TGTGCCAGCAGTGCCACAATGGGGAACGAGCAGTACTTC.

The CDR3 coding sequence is TGCGCCAGCAGCACGATTACAGGGGATGTGGGCACTGAAGCTTTCTTT. This encodes CASSTITGDVGTEAFF. This chain uses TRBV5-1 with TRBJ1-1; 7 bases are a match to TRBD1. CDR1 and CDR2 from the germline V gene are SGHRS and YFSETQ. J gave up 4 bases and V 4 bases, and 13 bases lay outside the gene matches. The length of the CDR3 is 16 residues.

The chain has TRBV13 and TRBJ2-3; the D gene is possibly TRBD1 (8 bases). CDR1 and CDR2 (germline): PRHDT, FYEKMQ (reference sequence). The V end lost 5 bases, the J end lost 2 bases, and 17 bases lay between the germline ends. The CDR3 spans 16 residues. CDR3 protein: CASSLGGTGPTDTQYF. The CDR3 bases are TGTGCCAGCAGCCTGGGGGGGACAGGACCCACAGATACGCAGTATTTT.

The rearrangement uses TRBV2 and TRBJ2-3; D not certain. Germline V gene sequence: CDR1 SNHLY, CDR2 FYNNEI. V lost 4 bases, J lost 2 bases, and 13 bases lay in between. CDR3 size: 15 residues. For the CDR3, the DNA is TGTGCCAGCAGTGGGGGAATCACCAACACAGATACGCAGTATTTT. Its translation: CASSGGITNTDTQYF. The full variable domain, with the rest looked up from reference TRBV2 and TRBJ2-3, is EPEVTQTPSHQVTQMGQEVILRCVPISNHLYFYWYRQILGQKVEFLVSFYNNEISEKSEIFDDQFSVERPDGSNFTLKIRSTKLEDSAMYFCASSGGITNTDTQYFGPGTRLTVL.

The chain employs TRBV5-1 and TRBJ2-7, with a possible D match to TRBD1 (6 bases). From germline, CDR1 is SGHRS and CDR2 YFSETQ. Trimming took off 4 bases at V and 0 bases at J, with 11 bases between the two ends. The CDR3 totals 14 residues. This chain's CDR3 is CASSGDMSSYEQYF. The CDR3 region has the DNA TGCGCCAGCAGCGGGGACATGAGCTCCTACGAGCAGTACTTC.

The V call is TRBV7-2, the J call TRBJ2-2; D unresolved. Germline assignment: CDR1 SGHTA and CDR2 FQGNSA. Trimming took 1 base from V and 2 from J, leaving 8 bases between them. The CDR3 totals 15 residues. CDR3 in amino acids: CASSLGSPNTGELFF. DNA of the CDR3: TGTGCCAGCAGCTTAGGGAGTCCCAACACCGGGGAGCTGTTTTTT.

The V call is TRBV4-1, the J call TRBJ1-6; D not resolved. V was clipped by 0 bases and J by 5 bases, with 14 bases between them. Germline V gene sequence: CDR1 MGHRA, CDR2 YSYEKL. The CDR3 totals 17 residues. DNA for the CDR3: TGCGCCAGCAGCCAAGATCGGCAGCGGTACCATAATTCACCCCTCCACTTT. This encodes CASSQDRQRYHNSPLHF.

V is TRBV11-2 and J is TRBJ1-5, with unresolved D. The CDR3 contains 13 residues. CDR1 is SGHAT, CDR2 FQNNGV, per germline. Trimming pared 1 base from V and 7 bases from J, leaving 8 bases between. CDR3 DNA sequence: TGTGCCAGCAGCTTAGGGGTGGAGCAGCCCCAGCATTTT. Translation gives CASSLGVEQPQHF.

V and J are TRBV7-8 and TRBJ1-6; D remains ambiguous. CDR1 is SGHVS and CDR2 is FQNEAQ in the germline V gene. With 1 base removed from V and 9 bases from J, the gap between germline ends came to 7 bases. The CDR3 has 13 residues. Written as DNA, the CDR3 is TGTGCCAGCAGCTTAGAAGGTGGTTCACCCCTCCACTTT. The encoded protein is CASSLEGGSPLHF.

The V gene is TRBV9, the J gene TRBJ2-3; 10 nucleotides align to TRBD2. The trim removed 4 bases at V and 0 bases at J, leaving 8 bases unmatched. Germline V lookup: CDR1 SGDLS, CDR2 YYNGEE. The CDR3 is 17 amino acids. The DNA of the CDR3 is TGTGCCAGCAGCTTCGGGACTAGCGCTTCTAGCACAGATACGCAGTATTTT. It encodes CASSFGTSASSTDTQYF. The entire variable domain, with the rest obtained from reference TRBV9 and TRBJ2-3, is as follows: DSGVTQTPKHLITATGQRVTLRCSPRSGDLSVYWYQQSLDQGLQFLIQYYNGEERAKGNILERFSAQQFPDLHSELNLSSLELGDSALYFCASSFGTSASSTDTQYFGPGTRLTVL.

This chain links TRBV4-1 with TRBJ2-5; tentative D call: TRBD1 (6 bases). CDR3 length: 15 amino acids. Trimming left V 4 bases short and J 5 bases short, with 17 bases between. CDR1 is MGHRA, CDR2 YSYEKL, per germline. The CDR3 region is CASSPRAGVRETQYF. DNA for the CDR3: TGCGCCAGCAGCCCCCGTGCAGGGGTAAGGGAGACCCAGTACTTC.

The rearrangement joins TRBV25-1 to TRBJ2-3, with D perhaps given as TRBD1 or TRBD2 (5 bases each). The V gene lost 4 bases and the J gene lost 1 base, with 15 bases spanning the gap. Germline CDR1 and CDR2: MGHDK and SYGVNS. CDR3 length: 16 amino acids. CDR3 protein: CASSASRGRGTDTQYF. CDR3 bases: TGTGCCAGCAGTGCCTCACGGGGCAGAGGCACAGATACGCAGTATTTT.

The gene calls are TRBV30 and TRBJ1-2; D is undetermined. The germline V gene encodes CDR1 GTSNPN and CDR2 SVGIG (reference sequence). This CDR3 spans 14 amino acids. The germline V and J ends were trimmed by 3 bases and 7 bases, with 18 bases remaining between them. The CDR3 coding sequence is TGTGCCTGGAGCAATGGGCTCTTTAAAGGTGGCTACACCTTC. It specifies CAWSNGLFKGGYTF.

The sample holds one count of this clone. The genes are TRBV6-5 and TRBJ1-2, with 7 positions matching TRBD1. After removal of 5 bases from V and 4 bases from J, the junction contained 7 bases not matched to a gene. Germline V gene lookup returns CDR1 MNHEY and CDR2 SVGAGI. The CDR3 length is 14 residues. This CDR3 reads CASSEPWDSYGYTF. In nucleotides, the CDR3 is TGTGCCAGCAGTGAACCCTGGGACAGCTATGGCTACACCTTC.

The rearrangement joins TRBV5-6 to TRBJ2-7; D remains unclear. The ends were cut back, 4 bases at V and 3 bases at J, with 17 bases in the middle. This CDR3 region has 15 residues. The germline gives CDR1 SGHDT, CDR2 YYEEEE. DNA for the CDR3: TGTGCCAGCAGCGGGTCTTGGACCAAGAGCTACGAGCAGTACTTC. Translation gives CASSGSWTKSYEQYF.

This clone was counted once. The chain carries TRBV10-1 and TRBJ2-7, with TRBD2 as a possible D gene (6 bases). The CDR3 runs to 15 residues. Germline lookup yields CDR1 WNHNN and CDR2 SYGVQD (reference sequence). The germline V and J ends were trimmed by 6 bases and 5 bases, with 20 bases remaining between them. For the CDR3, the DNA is TGCGCCAGCAGCGACGAGGCCGCGGGGATGAACGAGCAGTACTTC. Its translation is CASSDEAAGMNEQYF.

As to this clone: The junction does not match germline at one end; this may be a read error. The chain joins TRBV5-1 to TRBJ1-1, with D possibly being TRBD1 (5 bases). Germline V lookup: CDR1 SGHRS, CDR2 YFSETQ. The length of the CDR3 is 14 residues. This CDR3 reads CASSLRRVNTEASF. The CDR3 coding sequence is TGCGCCAGCAGCTTGCGCAGGGTGAACACTGAAGCTTCCTTT.

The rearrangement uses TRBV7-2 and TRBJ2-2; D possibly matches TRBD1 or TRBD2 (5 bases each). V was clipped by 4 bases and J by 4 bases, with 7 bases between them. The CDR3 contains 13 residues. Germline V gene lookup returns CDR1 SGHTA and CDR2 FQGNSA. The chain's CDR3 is CASSSGTTGELFF. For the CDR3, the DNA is TGTGCCAGCAGCTCGGGGACCACCGGGGAGCTGTTTTTT.

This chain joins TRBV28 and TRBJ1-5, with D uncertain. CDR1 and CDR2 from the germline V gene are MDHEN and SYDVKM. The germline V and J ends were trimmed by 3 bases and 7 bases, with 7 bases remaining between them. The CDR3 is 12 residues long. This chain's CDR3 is CASSLGGQPQHF. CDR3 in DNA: TGTGCCAGCAGTTTGGGTGGACAGCCCCAGCATTTT.

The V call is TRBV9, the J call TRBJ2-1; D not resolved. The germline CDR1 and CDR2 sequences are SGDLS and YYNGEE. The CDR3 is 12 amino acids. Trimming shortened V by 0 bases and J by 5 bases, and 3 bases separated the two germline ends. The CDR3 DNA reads TGTGCCAGCAGCGTAGGGCACAATGAGCAGTTCTTC. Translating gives CASSVGHNEQFF.

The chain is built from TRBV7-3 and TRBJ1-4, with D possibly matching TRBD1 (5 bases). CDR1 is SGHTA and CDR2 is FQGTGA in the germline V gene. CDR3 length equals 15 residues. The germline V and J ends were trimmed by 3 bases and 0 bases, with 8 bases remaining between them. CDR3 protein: CASSLGGSTNEKLFF. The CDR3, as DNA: TGTGCCAGCAGCTTGGGGGGTTCAACTAATGAAAAACTGTTTTTT.